Each of the 17 T cell receptor beta chains below was sequenced from the same sample in a study of CD8 T cells in Susac syndrome. Random hexamers were used to reverse transcribe an amount of about 0.5 to 1 ug RNA. One entry per CDR3 protein results from TCRdb running MiXCR on the immunoSEQ multiplex PCR reads. The sample lists approximately 170,000 distinct CDR3 sequences, 92% occurring once. Sample: CD4+ T cells from PBMCs. Receptors were obtained from a human donor in good health.

The rearrangement uses TRBV27 and TRBJ2-6; D unresolved. V was shortened by 2 bases and J by 0 bases, with 14 bases between the two germline ends. The CDR3 totals 18 residues. Per germline, CDR1 MNHEY and CDR2 SMNVEV (reference sequence). CDR3 protein: CASSLQRVFFSGANVLTF. CDR3 in DNA: TGTGCCAGCAGTTTACAACGGGTCTTCTTCTCTGGGGCCAACGTCCTGACTTTC. The full variable domain, in which reference TRBV27 and TRBJ2-6 provide the parts outside the CDR3, is EAQVTQNPRYLITVTGKKLTVTCSQNMNHEYMSWYRQDPGLGLRQIYYSMNVEVTDKGDVPEGYKVSRKEKRNFPLILESPSPNQTSLYFCASSLQRVFFSGANVLTFGAGSRLTVL.

The V gene is TRBV4-2, the J gene TRBJ2-7; D may be TRBD1 (6 bases). The CDR3 runs 16 residues. V lost 1 base to trimming and J lost 0 bases, with 13 bases between them. Germline V gene sequence: CDR1 LGHNA, CDR2 YNFKEQ. CDR3 region: CASSQVSDRSSYEQYF. CDR3 DNA: TGTGCCAGCAGCCAAGTAAGTGACAGGTCCTCCTACGAGCAGTACTTC.

This chain connects TRBV6-1 to TRBJ2-3, with 7 bases that match TRBD1. This CDR3 spans 15 amino acids. The germline CDR1 and CDR2 sequences are MNHNS and SASEGT. The V gene end was trimmed by 5 bases and the J gene end by 6 bases; junction bases not matched to a gene: 11. CDR3: CASSQDRTNADTQYF. CDR3 sequence (DNA): TGTGCCAGCAGTCAGGACAGGACGAACGCGGATACGCAGTATTTT.

The chain uses TRBV6-1 and TRBJ2-7, with TRBD2 matching 15 bases. The V and J ends lost 5 bases and 4 bases, in that order; junction bases with no gene match: 3. From germline, CDR1 is MNHNS and CDR2 SASEGT. The CDR3 runs to 15 residues. The CDR3 protein is CASSKGLAGGYEQYF. The CDR3 nucleotides are TGTGCCAGCAGTAAGGGACTAGCGGGAGGTTACGAGCAGTACTTC.

V is TRBV7-2 and J is TRBJ2-5, with 11 bases aligning to TRBD2. Germline V lookup: CDR1 SGHTA, CDR2 FQGNSA. V shed 2 bases, J shed 5 bases, and the junction held 4 bases outside the gene matches. The CDR3 extends over 15 amino acids. In DNA, the CDR3 is TGTGCCAGCAGCTTATGGCTAGCGGGGGGTGAGACCCAGTACTTC. Protein: CASSLWLAGGETQYF.

This clonotype appeared once. The chain couples TRBV20-1 to TRBJ2-5; TRBD1 might be the D (7 bases). The V gene lost 2 bases and the J gene lost 0 bases, with 13 bases spanning the gap. The CDR3 has 15 residues. From germline, CDR1 is DFQATT and CDR2 SNEGSKA (reference sequence). CDR3 in amino acids: CSARRSRGDQETQYF. The CDR3 DNA reads TGCAGTGCTAGAAGGTCCAGGGGGGACCAAGAGACCCAGTACTTC.

The chain recombines TRBV14 with TRBJ2-2; D ambiguous. V lost 2 bases and J lost 9, with 7 bases in between. The CDR3 extends over 12 amino acids. Per germline, CDR1 SGHDN and CDR2 FVKESK. CDR3 in DNA: TGTGCCAGCAGCCAAACCTGGAGGGAGCTGTTTTTT. This sequence encodes CASSQTWRELFF.

This clonotype showed up just once. This chain joins TRBV19 and TRBJ2-3, with a possible D match to TRBD2 (7 bases). The germline gives CDR1 LNHDA, CDR2 SQIVND (reference sequence). The CDR3 is 14 amino acids. Trimming took off 5 bases at V and 5 bases at J, with 14 bases between the two ends. The CDR3 nucleotides are TGTGCCAGTAGTGAGGGGGGGGTGGAAGATACGCAGTATTTT. Encoded protein: CASSEGGVEDTQYF.

This chain connects TRBV25-1 to TRBJ1-1, with TRBD1 identical over 7 bases. V dropped 6 bases and J dropped 0; count of bases not matched to a gene: 7. CDR1 MGHDK and CDR2 SYGVNS come from the germline V gene. The CDR3 extends over 15 amino acids. As DNA, the CDR3 is TGTGCCAGCAGACCAGCGGGACAGCTGAACACTGAAGCTTTCTTT. This translates into CASRPAGQLNTEAFF.

Only a few counts were recorded for this clonotype. The chain uses TRBV27 and TRBJ2-7, with TRBD2 matching over 9 bases. Trimming cost V 3 bases and J 4 bases; bases outside gene matches: 7. CDR1 and CDR2 (germline): MNHEY, SMNVEV (reference sequence). The length of the CDR3 is 15 residues. The CDR3 spells CASSLGLAGTYEQYF. The CDR3 DNA sequence: TGTGCCAGCAGTTTGGGGCTAGCGGGGACATACGAGCAGTACTTC.

The CDR3 sequence: CSVGGRRTYEQYF. In DNA, the CDR3 is TGCAGCGTTGGCGGGAGGAGGACCTACGAGCAGTACTTC. The chain uses TRBV29-1 and TRBJ2-7, with 8 bases that match TRBD2. The ends lost 4 bases at V and 2 bases at J; junction bases unmatched: 4. The CDR3 runs to 13 residues. Germline-derived CDR1 and CDR2 are SQVTM and ANQGSEA.

The chain recombines TRBV5-4 with TRBJ2-7, with 7 bases that match TRBD1. CDR1 and CDR2 (germline): SGHNT, YYREEE (reference sequence). This CDR3 spans 14 amino acids. The trim removed 4 bases at V and 10 bases at J, leaving 14 bases unmatched. The CDR3 loop is CASSASGTVLGQYF. CDR3 bases: TGTGCCAGCAGCGCCTCCGGGACAGTTTTGGGCCAGTACTTC.

The rearrangement links TRBV20-1 to TRBJ1-1; D call uncertain. Trimming removed 5 bases at V and 6 bases at J, with 16 bases between. Germline-derived CDR1 and CDR2 are DFQATT and SNEGSKA (reference sequence). The length of the CDR3 is 13 residues. This CDR3 reads CSAGLGGGAEAFF. In DNA form, the CDR3 reads TGCAGTGCTGGCTTAGGCGGTGGGGCTGAAGCTTTCTTT.

The chain uses TRBV27 and TRBJ2-2, with 7 positions matching TRBD1. The CDR3 consists of 16 residues. V shed 2 bases and J 4 bases; nucleotides not matched to a gene: 7. The germline gives CDR1 MNHEY, CDR2 SMNVEV (reference sequence). The CDR3 sequence is CASSLEGGYGTGELFF. CDR3 DNA sequence: TGTGCCAGCAGTTTAGAAGGGGGCTATGGCACCGGGGAGCTGTTTTTT.

V is TRBV12-3 or TRBV12-4 and J is TRBJ2-7, with TRBD2 matching over 8 bases. With V trimmed by 4 bases and J by 4 bases, 9 bases remained unmatched. This CDR3 has 15 amino acids. The CDR3 bases are TGTGCCAGCAGTTCTGGTAGCGGGGATCCTTACGAGCAGTACTTC. Protein product: CASSSGSGDPYEQYF.

This clonotype was observed a single time. This chain links TRBV28 with TRBJ1-2, with D possibly being TRBD1 (5 bases). CDR3 length: 16 amino acids. Germline V lookup: CDR1 MDHEN, CDR2 SYDVKM. V lost 5 bases, J lost 5 bases, and 21 bases lay in between. The CDR3 sequence is CASSTRGARGLYGYTF. DNA of the CDR3: TGTGCCAGCAGTACTCGGGGAGCGAGGGGACTTTATGGCTACACCTTC.

The rearrangement joins TRBV5-1 to TRBJ2-2; D gene ambiguous. Per germline, CDR1 SGHRS and CDR2 YFSETQ. The length of the CDR3 is 11 residues. The V gene lost 2 bases and the J gene lost 6 bases, with 2 bases spanning the gap. This CDR3 is CASSLPGELFF. The CDR3 nucleotides are TGCGCCAGCAGCTTACCCGGGGAGCTGTTTTTT.